One and the same sample provided the 6 T cell receptor beta chains below, sequenced in a study of blood T cell repertoires in COVID-19. TCRdb keeps only in-frame clones here, not all; method: immunoSEQ multiplex PCR. The table records tens of thousands of clones, approximately 86% of them present only once. The sequenced sample was peripheral blood. Receptor source: a man in his sixties with acute or convalescent COVID-19.

On this clone itself: This CDR3 fails to terminate in the conserved phenylalanine or tryptophan, so it likely reflects a read error. Because the CDR3's place on the DNA is in doubt, the DNA is left out and the CDR3 is given as listed by TCRdb. The chain couples TRBV29-1 to TRBJ1-2; the D segment call TRBD1 is taken from the table without a DNA check. Germline CDR1 SQVTM, CDR2 ANQGSEA. Counting both end residues, the CDR3 totals 8 amino acids. The CDR3 sequence: CSVGTGQA.

The chain recombines TRBV4-2 with TRBJ1-5; D not certain. Deletions cut 0 bases from V and 1 base from J, with 7 bases between. The germline gives CDR1 LGHNA, CDR2 YNFKEQ. The CDR3 length is 15 residues. CDR3 sequence: CASSQDGISNQPQHF. The CDR3 DNA sequence: TGTGCCAGCAGCCAAGACGGGATCAGCAATCAGCCCCAGCATTTT.

The chain has TRBV2 and TRBJ2-7; 10 bases are a match to TRBD1. Trimming took 6 bases from V and 5 from J; bases not matched to a gene: 19. The length of the CDR3 is 18 residues. Germline CDR1 is SNHLY and CDR2 is FYNNEI. The CDR3 region has the DNA TGTGCCAGCAGCGGCAAATGGGACAGGGGAAGGTTTTTGGACGAGCAGTACTTC. It specifies CASSGKWDRGRFLDEQYF.

The chain combines TRBV15 with TRBJ1-2, with D possibly matching TRBD1 (5 bases). The V and J ends lost 8 bases and 5 bases respectively, with 12 bases between them. CDR3 length: 12 residues. Germline loops: CDR1 LNHNV, CDR2 YYDKDF (reference sequence). The CDR3 nucleotides are TGTGCCACCCTATCAGGGAATTATGGCTACACCTTC. Protein sequence: CATLSGNYGYTF. Full variable domain (remainder filled in from reference TRBV15 and TRBJ1-2): DAMVIQNPRYQVTQFGKPVTLSCSQTLNHNVMYWYQQKSSQAPKLLFHYYDKDFNNEADTPDNFQSRRPNTSFCFLDIRSPGLGDTAMYLCATLSGNYGYTFGSGTRLTVV.

The chain links TRBV2 to TRBJ2-5, with 10 bases fitting TRBD1. CDR3 length: 15 amino acids. Trimming at V came to 0 bases and at J to 4 bases, leaving 2 bases not matched to a gene. The germline V gene encodes CDR1 SNHLY and CDR2 FYNNEI. Here the CDR3 reads CASSEARDRGETQYF. The CDR3, as DNA: TGTGCCAGCAGTGAAGCGCGGGACAGGGGAGAGACCCAGTACTTC.

This chain connects TRBV4-1 to TRBJ2-1; 9 positions match TRBD2. The V gene's germline CDR1 is MGHRA and CDR2 YSYEKL. CDR3 length: 15 residues. V gave up 0 bases and J gave up 13 bases; unmatched junction bases: 10. The CDR3 DNA follows: TGCGCCAGCAGCCAAGATGGAAATAGCGGGGGTATCCAGTTCTTC. This sequence encodes CASSQDGNSGGIQFF.